The clone carrying this T cell receptor (beta chain) was detected many times. The CDR3 totals 13 residues. Between the trimmed V and J ends, which lost 7 bases and 4 bases, there was a span of 13 bases. CDR1 is ENHRY and CDR2 is SYGVKD in the germline V gene. These data are taken from a study of T-cell reconstitution after alpha-beta-depleted transplantation in children. TCRbeta library preparation incorporated unique molecular identifiers. TCRdb passed the PCR reads through MiXCR, listing each CDR3 protein once. Of hundreds of thousands of distinct CDR3 sequences listed, approximately 16% are singletons.

This TCR was sampled from a human donor who donated a stem cell graft to a child with acute myeloid leukemia. This sample comprised PBMCs from the stem cell graft donor, obtained from the stem cell graft. The chain couples TRBV10-3 to TRBJ1-1; D might be TRBD1 (6 bases). CDR3 sequence: CAITRQESTEAFF. As DNA, the CDR3 is TGTGCCATCACTAGACAGGAATCCACTGAAGCTTTCTTT.